Sequencing of this T cell receptor (beta chain) was carried out in a study of blood T cell repertoires in COVID-19. Study as a whole: The United States, Italy and Spain were the sources of the acute and convalescent COVID-19 samples. Nucleic acid was either cDNA or gDNA, and it came from T cells, B-cell-depleted T cells, or PBMCs.

V was shortened by 5 bases and J by 0 bases, with 17 bases between the two germline ends. CDR1 is SNHLY, CDR2 FYNNEI, per germline. The CDR3 has 17 residues. Cohort allocation depended upon clinical history that participants reported. It was within 2 weeks before study entry that exposed participants met a COVID-19 case. The data were produced by immunoSEQ multiplex PCR, yet TCRdb's version contains in-frame clones alone and is incomplete. The repertoire holds 200,000 or so clones, 88% seen once, with 3% to 4% in the top ten. The sequenced sample was PBMCs or T cells enriched from blood (not recorded which). The chain uses TRBV2 and TRBJ1-3; D is undetermined. The clonotype originates from a woman in her 30s who had been exposed to COVID-19. The CDR3 reads CASSSNSNRFSGNTIYF. The CDR3 nucleotides read TGTGCCAGCAGTTCCAACTCTAATCGTTTCTCTGGAAACACCATATATTTT.